This TCR beta chain was recorded in a study of beta chain features in type 1 diabetes. Overall study results and limits: Researchers report that Type 1 diabetes patients had moderately but significantly shorter TCRB CDR3s across all four CD4+ subsets.

Reverse transcribing all isolated RNA meant expressed TCRB transcripts were sequenced. Sequencing used immunoSEQ multiplex PCR; TCRdb keeps in-frame clones, though not all of them. The sample holds some 150,000 clones, more than 10% seen once. The CDR3 sequence is 15 residues long. Germline V gene sequence: CDR1 MGHRA, CDR2 YSYEKL. With 1 base removed from V and 0 bases from J, the gap between germline ends came to 10 bases. Points on this clone: The antigen remains unidentified.

The sequence was obtained from a man aged 18 to 30 with type 1 diabetes. The rearrangement links TRBV4-1 to TRBJ2-7, with TRBD2 as a possible D gene (6 bases). Sequencing was done on a sample of central memory CD4+ T cells from blood. The CDR3 protein is CASSQAWTNSYEQYF. DNA of the CDR3: TGCGCCAGCAGCCAAGCCTGGACTAACTCCTACGAGCAGTACTTC.